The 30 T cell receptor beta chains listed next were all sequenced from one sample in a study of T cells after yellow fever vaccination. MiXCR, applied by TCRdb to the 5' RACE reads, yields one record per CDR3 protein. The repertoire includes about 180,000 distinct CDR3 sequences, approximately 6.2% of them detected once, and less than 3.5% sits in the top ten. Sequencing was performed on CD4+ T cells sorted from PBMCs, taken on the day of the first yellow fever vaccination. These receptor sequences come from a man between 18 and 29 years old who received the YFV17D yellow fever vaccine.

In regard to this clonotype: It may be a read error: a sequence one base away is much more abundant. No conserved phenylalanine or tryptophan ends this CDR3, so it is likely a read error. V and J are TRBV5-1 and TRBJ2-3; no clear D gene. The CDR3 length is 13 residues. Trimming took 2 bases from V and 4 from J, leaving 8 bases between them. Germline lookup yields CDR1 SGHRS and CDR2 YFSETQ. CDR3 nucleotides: TGCGCCAGCAGCTTTTGGACGGCAGATACGCAGTATTTA. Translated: CASSFWTADTQYL.

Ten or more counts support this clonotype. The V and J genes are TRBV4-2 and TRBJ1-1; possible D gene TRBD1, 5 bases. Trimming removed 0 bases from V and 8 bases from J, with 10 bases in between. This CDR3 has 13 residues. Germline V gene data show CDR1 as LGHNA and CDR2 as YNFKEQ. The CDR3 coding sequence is TGTGCCAGCAGCCAAGACCAAGACAGAGAAGCTTTCTTT. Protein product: CASSQDQDREAFF.

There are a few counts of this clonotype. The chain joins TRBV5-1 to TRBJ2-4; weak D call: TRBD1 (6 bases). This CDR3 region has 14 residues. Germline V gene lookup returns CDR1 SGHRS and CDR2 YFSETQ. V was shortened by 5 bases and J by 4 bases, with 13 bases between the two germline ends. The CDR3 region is CASSVETGKNIQYF. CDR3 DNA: TGCGCCAGCAGTGTGGAGACAGGAAAAAACATTCAGTACTTC. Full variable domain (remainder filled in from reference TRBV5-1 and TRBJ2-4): KAGVTQTPRYLIKTRGQQVTLSCSPISGHRSVSWYQQTPGQGLQFLFEYFSETQRNKGNFPGRFSGRQFSNSRSEMNVSTLELGDSALYLCASSVETGKNIQYFGAGTRLSVL.

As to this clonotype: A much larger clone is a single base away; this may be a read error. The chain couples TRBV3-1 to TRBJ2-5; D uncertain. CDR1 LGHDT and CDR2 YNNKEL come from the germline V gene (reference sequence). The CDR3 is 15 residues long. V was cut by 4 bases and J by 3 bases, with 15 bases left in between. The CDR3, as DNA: TGTGCCAGCAGCCGCCGGGTGCGCACTGAAGAGACCCAGTACTTC. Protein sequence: CASSRRVRTEETQYF.

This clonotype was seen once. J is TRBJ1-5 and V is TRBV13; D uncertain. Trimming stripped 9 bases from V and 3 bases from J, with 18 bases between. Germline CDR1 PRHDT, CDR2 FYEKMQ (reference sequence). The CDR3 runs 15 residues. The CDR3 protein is CARGFGLQNNQPQHF. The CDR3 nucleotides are TGTGCCAGGGGCTTCGGGCTCCAGAACAATCAGCCCCAGCATTTT.

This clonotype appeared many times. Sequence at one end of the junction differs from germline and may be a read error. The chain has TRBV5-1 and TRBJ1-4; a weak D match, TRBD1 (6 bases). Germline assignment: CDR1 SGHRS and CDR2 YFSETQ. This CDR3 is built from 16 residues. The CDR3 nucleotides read TGCGCCAGCAGCTTGGAAGGGACACTCGCCAATGGAAAACTGTTTTTT. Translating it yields CASSLEGTLANGKLFF.

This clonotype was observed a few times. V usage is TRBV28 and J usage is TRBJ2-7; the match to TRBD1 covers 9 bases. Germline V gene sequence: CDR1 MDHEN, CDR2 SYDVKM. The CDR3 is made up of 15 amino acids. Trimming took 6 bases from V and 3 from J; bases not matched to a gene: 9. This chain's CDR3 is CASSPGTGRNYEQYV. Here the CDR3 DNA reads TGTGCCAGCAGCCCCGGGACAGGGAGGAACTACGAGCAGTACGTC.

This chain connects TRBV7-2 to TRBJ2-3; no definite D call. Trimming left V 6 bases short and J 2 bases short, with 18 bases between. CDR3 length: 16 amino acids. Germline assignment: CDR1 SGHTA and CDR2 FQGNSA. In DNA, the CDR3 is TGTGCCAGCAGTACGGACCCCTTTAGACACACAGATACGCAGTATTTT. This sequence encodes CASSTDPFRHTDTQYF.

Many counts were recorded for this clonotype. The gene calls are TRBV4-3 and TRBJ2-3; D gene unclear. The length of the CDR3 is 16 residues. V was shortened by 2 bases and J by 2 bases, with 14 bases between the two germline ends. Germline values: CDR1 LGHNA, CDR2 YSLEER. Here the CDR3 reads CASSQPRTFFTDTQYF. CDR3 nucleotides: TGCGCCAGCAGCCAACCCCGGACGTTTTTCACAGATACGCAGTATTTT.

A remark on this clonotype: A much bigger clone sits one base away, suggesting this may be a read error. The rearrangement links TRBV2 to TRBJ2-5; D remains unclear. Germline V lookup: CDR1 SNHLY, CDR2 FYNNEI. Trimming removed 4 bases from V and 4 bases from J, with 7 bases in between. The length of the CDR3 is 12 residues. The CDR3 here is CASSARPETQYF. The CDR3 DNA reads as TGTGCCAGCAGTGCTCGTCCAGAGACCCAGTACTTC.

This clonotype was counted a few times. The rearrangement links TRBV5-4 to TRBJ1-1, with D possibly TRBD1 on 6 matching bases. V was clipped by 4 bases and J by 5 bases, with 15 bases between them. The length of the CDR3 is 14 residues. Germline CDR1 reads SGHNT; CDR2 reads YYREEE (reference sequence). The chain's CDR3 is CASSPGEGRTEAFF. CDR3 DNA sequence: TGTGCCAGCAGCCCAGGGGAGGGGCGGACTGAAGCTTTCTTT.

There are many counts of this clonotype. The CDR3 reads CATRRGGETQYF. The CDR3 DNA reads as TGTGCCACTAGGAGGGGTGGGGAGACCCAGTACTTC. The V gene is TRBV15, the J gene TRBJ2-5; tentative D call: TRBD2 (6 bases). The germline V gene encodes CDR1 LNHNV and CDR2 YYDKDF (reference sequence). The CDR3 totals 12 residues. V shed 9 bases and J shed 5 bases, with 13 bases lying between them. Complete variable domain (other parts from reference TRBV15 and TRBJ2-5): DAMVIQNPRYQVTQFGKPVTLSCSQTLNHNVMYWYQQKSSQAPKLLFHYYDKDFNNEADTPDNFQSRRPNTSFCFLDIRSPGLGDTAMYLCATRRGGETQYFGPGTRLLVL.

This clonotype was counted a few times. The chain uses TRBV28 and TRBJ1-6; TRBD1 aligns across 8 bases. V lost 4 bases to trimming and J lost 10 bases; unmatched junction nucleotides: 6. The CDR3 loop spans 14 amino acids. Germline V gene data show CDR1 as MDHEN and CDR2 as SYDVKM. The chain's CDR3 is CASSSGQVRSPLHF. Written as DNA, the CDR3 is TGTGCCAGCAGTTCGGGACAGGTGAGGTCACCCCTCCACTTT.

CDR3 sequence reads: CASSEGFPDQETQYF. DNA of the CDR3: TGTGCCAGCAGTGAAGGTTTTCCTGACCAAGAGACCCAGTACTTC. The chain employs TRBV2 and TRBJ2-5; the D is unclear. V was trimmed by 1 base and J by 0 bases, leaving 9 bases between them. Germline V gene data show CDR1 as SNHLY and CDR2 as FYNNEI. The CDR3 is 15 residues long.

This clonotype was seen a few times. Here the CDR3 DNA reads TGTGCCAGCAGTTCTCTTTTCACAAGCAAAGATGAGCAGTTCTTC. Residues: CASSSLFTSKDEQFF. The V call is TRBV7-6, the J call TRBJ2-1; D unresolved. Germline-derived CDR1 and CDR2 are SGHVS and FNYEAQ. V lost 6 bases, J lost 8 bases, and 20 bases lay in between. The CDR3 is made up of 15 amino acids. The full variable domain, in which reference TRBV7-6 and TRBJ2-1 provide the parts outside the CDR3, is GAGVSQSPRYKVTKRGQDVALRCDPISGHVSLYWYRQALGQGPEFLTYFNYEAQQDKSGLPNDRFSAERPEGSISTLTIQRTEQRDSAMYRCASSSLFTSKDEQFFGPGTRLTVL.

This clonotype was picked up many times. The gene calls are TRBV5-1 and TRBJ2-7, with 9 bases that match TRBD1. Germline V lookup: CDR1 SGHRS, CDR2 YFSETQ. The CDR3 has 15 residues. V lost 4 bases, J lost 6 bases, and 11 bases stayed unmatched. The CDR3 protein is CASSPAGQGFGEQYF. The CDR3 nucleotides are TGCGCCAGCAGCCCGGCAGGACAGGGGTTCGGCGAGCAGTACTTC.

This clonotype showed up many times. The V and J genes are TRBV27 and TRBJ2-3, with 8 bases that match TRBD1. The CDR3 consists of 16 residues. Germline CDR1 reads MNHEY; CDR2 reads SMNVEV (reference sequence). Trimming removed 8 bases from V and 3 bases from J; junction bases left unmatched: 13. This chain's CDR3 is CASGRQGAVNTDTQYF. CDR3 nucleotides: TGTGCCAGCGGAAGGCAGGGGGCGGTGAATACAGATACGCAGTATTTT.

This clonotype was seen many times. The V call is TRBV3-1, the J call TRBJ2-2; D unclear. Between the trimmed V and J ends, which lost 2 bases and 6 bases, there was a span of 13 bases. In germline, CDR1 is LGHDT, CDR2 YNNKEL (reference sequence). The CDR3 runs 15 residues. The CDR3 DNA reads TGTGCCAGCAGCCAAAGTCCTCTTACTTCCGGGGAGCTGTTTTTT. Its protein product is CASSQSPLTSGELFF.

Here the CDR3 DNA reads TGTGCCAGCAGCCTGACAGTTCCCGGGGAGCTGTTTTTT. Translating it yields CASSLTVPGELFF. J is TRBJ2-2 and V is TRBV11-2, with D possibly being TRBD1 (5 bases). Trimming removed 5 bases at V and 6 bases at J, with 10 bases between. From germline, CDR1 is SGHAT and CDR2 FQNNGV. The CDR3 length is 13 residues.

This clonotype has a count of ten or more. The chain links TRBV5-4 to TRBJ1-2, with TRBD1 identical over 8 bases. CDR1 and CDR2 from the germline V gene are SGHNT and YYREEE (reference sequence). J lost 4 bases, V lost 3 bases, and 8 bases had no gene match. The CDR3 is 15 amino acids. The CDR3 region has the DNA TGTGCCAGCAGCTCGCAGGGGGCGACGCTCTATGGCTACACCTTC. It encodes CASSSQGATLYGYTF.

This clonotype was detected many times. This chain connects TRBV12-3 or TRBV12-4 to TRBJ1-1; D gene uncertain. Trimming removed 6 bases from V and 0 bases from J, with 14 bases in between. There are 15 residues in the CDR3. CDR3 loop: CASRIAGVMNTEAFF. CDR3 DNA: TGTGCCAGCAGAATCGCCGGGGTCATGAACACTGAAGCTTTCTTT.

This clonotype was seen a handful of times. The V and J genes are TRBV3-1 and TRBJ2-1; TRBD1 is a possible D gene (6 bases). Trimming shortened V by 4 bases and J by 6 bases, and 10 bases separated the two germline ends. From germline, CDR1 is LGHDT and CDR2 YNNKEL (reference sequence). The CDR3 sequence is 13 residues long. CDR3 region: CASSLRGTNEQFF. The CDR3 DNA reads TGTGCCAGCAGCCTCAGGGGCACCAATGAGCAGTTCTTC.

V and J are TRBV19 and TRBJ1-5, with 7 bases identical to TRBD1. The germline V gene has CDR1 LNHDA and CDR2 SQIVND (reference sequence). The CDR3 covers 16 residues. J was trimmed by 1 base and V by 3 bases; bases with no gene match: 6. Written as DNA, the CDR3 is TGTGCCAGTAGTATCCTTCTCAGGGGGAGCAATCAGCCCCAGCATTTT. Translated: CASSILLRGSNQPQHF. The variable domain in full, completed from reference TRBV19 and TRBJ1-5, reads DGGITQSPKYLFRKEGQNVTLSCEQNLNHDAMYWYRQDPGQGLRLIYYSQIVNDFQKGDIAEGYSVSREKKESFPLTVTSAQKNPTAFYLCASSILLRGSNQPQHFGDGTRLSIL.

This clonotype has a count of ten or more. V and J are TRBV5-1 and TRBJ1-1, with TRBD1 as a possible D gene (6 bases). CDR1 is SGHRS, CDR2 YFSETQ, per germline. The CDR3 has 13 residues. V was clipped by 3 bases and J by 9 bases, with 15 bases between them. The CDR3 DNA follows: TGCGCCAGCAGCTCCCACAGGGATCCAAAAGCTTTCTTT. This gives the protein CASSSHRDPKAFF.

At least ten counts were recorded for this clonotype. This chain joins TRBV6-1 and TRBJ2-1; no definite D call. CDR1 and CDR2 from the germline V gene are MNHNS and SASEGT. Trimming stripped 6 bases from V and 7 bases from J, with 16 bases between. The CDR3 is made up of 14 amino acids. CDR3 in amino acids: CASSPFDWLNEQFF. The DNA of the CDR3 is TGTGCCAGCAGCCCCTTTGACTGGTTAAATGAGCAGTTCTTC.

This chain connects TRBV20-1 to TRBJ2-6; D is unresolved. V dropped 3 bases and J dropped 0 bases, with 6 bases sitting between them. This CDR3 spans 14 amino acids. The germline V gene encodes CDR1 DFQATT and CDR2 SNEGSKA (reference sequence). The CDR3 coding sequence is TGCAGTGCTAGTCAGAGCTCTGGGGCCAACGTCCTGACTTTC. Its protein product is CSASQSSGANVLTF.

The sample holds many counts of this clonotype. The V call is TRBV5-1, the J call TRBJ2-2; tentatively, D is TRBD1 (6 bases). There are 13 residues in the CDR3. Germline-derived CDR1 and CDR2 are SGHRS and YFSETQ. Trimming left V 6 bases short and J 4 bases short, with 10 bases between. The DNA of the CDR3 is TGCGCCAGCAACAGGGATTCCACCGGGGAGCTGTTTTTT. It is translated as CASNRDSTGELFF.

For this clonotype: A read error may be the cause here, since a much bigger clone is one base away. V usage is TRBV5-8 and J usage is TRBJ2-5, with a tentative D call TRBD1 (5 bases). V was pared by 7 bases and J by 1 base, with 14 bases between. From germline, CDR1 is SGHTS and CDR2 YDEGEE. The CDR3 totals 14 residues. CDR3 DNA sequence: TGTGCCAGCGGCCTGGGGCATCCCCAAGAGACCCAGTACTTC. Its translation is CASGLGHPQETQYF.

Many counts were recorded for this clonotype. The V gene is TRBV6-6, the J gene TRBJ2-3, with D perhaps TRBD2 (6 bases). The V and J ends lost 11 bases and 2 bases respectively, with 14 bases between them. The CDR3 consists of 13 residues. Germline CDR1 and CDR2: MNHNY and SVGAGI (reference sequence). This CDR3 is CAVTSPFTDTQYF. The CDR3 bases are TGTGCCGTAACTAGCCCTTTCACAGATACGCAGTATTTT.

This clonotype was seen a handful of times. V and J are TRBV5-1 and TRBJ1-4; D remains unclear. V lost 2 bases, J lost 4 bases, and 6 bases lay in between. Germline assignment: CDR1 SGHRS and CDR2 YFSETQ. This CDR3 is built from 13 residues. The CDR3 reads CASSFRINEKLFF. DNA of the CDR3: TGCGCCAGCAGCTTTCGAATTAATGAAAAACTGTTTTTT.